A selection of T cell receptor beta chains follows, all from one sample in a study of T cell responses to AZD1222 COVID-19 vaccine. Data came from immunoSEQ multiplex PCR; TCRdb stores just in-frame clones and leaves some out. The sample contains about 83,000 clones, under 95% of which appear only once. Source: peripheral blood, taken on day 0 of MenACWY control vaccination. The receptor set was obtained from an adult in good health. Both conserved end residues are part of each CDR3. The D gene is left open where the match is weak.

NA	TRBJ2-7	TRBV3-1/TRBV3-2	CASSHTGTSGSYEQYF	TGTGCCAGCAGCCACACCGGGACATCGGGCTCCTACGAGCAGTACTTC
TRBD2	TRBJ2-7	TRBV5-1	CASSWGLAGEYEQYF	TGCGCCAGCAGCTGGGGTTTAGCGGGGGAATACGAGCAGTACTTC
NA	TRBJ1-6	TRBV3-1/TRBV3-2	CASSQTYRSSPLHF	TGTGCCAGCAGCCAAACTTACAGGAGTTCACCCCTCCACTTT
NA	TRBJ1-1	TRBV21-1	CASSKGDRGQDTEAFF	TGTGCCAGCAGCAAAGGAGACAGGGGGCAGGACACTGAAGCTTTCTTT
NA	TRBJ1-5	TRBV15	CATSIGEGPQHF	TGTGCCACCAGCATCGGCGAGGGGCCCCAGCATTTT
NA	TRBJ1-5	TRBV19	CASSTHDGQPQHF	TGTGCCAGTAGTACGCACGATGGTCAGCCCCAGCATTTT
NA	TRBJ1-5	TRBV12-3/TRBV12-4	CASCGQFNQPQHF	TGTGCCAGCTGCGGACAGTTCAATCAGCCCCAGCATTTT
NA	TRBJ2-7	TRBV9	CASSRSGVEQYF	TGTGCCAGCAGTAGGTCGGGGGTGGAGCAGTACTTC
NA	TRBJ2-1	TRBV27	CASRLAASYNEQFF	TGTGCCAGCAGGCTGGCGGCTTCCTACAATGAGCAGTTCTTC
TRBD2	TRBJ2-7	TRBV7-2	CASSSRTSGPSSEQYF	TGTGCCAGCAGCTCACGGACTAGCGGGCCGTCTAGCGAGCAGTACTTC
NA	TRBJ1-3	TRBV9	CASSPAGEGTIYF	TGTGCCAGCAGCCCAGCAGGGGAAGGCACCATATATTTT
TRBD1	TRBJ2-7	TRBV6-5	CASSYGDSSYEQYF	TGTGCCAGCAGTTACGGGGACAGTTCCTACGAGCAGTACTTC
NA	TRBJ2-1	TRBV9	CASSPSPGAGRNEQFF	TGTGCCAGCAGCCCCAGTCCTGGGGCAGGGCGCAATGAGCAGTTCTTC
NA	TRBJ2-7	TRBV10-2	CATRGGEAGTAHEQYF	TGCGCCACCAGGGGGGGTGAAGCGGGTACAGCTCACGAGCAGTACTTC
NA	TRBJ1-1	TRBV3-1/TRBV3-2	CASSHVRPGEAFF	TGTGCCAGCAGCCATGTTCGACCGGGTGAAGCTTTCTTT
NA	TRBJ2-5	TRBV10-3	CAITGNGETQYF	TGTGCCATCACCGGCAACGGTGAGACCCAGTACTTC
TRBD1	TRBJ2-7	TRBV28	CASSDPGQGYEQYF	TGTGCCAGCAGTGACCCGGGACAGGGTTACGAGCAGTACTTC
TRBD1	TRBJ1-5	TRBV27	CASSPNLYRGKKPQHF	TGTGCCAGCAGTCCGAACCTATACAGGGGAAAGAAGCCCCAGCATTTT
NA	TRBJ2-3	TRBV12-3/TRBV12-4	CASKLGGGDTQYF	TGTGCCAGCAAGTTGGGGGGCGGGGATACGCAGTATTTT
TRBD2	TRBJ2-5	TRBV5-1	CASSLTILAGAGVRETQYF	TGCGCCAGCAGCTTAACAATCCTAGCGGGAGCGGGGGTAAGAGAGACCCAGTACTTC
NA	TRBJ1-1	TRBV3-1/TRBV3-2	CASSQGIPNTEAFF	TGTGCCAGCAGCCAAGGGATTCCGAACACTGAAGCTTTCTTT
NA	TRBJ2-2	TRBV6-5	CASKRQGNTGELFF	TGTGCCAGCAAAAGGCAGGGAAACACCGGGGAGCTGTTTTTT
NA	TRBJ1-2	TRBV2	CASSLTGIYTF	TGTGCCAGCAGCTTAACAGGGATCTACACCTTC
TRBD1	TRBJ1-2	TRBV18	CASSRTGDYGYTF	TGTGCCAGCTCCCGGACAGGGGACTATGGCTACACCTTC
NA	TRBJ2-7	TRBV21-1	CASSMGQGIPYEQYF	TGTGCCAGCAGCATGGGACAGGGCATCCCTTACGAGCAGTACTTC
NA	TRBJ2-1	TRBV27	CASSFGTSNEQFF	TGTGCCAGCAGTTTTGGGACTTCCAATGAGCAGTTCTTC